One sample yielded the 18 T cell receptor beta chains listed below, sequenced in a study of blood T cell repertoires in COVID-19. TCRdb keeps only in-frame clones here, not all; method: immunoSEQ multiplex PCR. This repertoire shows 90,000 to 150,000 clones, 86% found once; its top ten account for approximately 8%. Input material: peripheral blood. These receptors were taken from a man in his sixties or seventies who had recovered from COVID-19.

The rearrangement links TRBV30 to TRBJ1-4; D is undetermined. Germline CDR1 reads GTSNPN; CDR2 reads SVGIG (reference sequence). The CDR3 contains 14 residues. Trimming took off 2 bases at V and 0 bases at J, with 7 bases between the two ends. The CDR3 nucleotides are TGTGCCTGGAGTATGGCATCAACTAATGAAAAACTGTTTTTT. This translates into CAWSMASTNEKLFF.

The genes are TRBV7-3 and TRBJ2-2; 7 bases agree with TRBD1. The V gene's germline CDR1 is SGHTA and CDR2 FQGTGA. This CDR3 contains 14 residues. The trim removed 6 bases at V and 2 bases at J, leaving 3 bases unmatched. Here the CDR3 DNA reads TGTGCCAGCAGACAGGGGCGTAACACCGGGGAGCTGTTTTTT. Encoded protein: CASRQGRNTGELFF.

This clone was detected ten times or more. The gene calls are TRBV6-6 and TRBJ2-1, with TRBD1 identical over 9 bases. CDR1 is MNHNY, CDR2 SVGAGI, per germline (reference sequence). The CDR3 extends over 14 amino acids. With V trimmed by 7 bases and J by 3 bases, 4 bases remained unmatched. CDR3 nucleotides: TGTGCCAGCAACGGACAGGGGAGCTACAATGAGCAGTTCTTC. Translation gives CASNGQGSYNEQFF.

The chain is built from TRBV5-1 and TRBJ2-5; maybe TRBD1 (5 bases). The CDR3 spans 16 residues. V was cut by 1 base and J by 1 base, with 14 bases left in between. Germline values: CDR1 SGHRS, CDR2 YFSETQ. The CDR3, as DNA: TGCGCCAGCAGCTTGTGGGGCTTGGTGTCCCAAGAGACCCAGTACTTC. Amino acids: CASSLWGLVSQETQYF. Drawing the rest from reference TRBV5-1 and TRBJ2-5, the complete variable domain is KAGVTQTPRYLIKTRGQQVTLSCSPISGHRSVSWYQQTPGQGLQFLFEYFSETQRNKGNFPGRFSGRQFSNSRSEMNVSTLELGDSALYLCASSLWGLVSQETQYFGPGTRLLVL.

V usage is TRBV2 and J usage is TRBJ2-1; D is uncertain. The V end was cut by 2 bases, the J end by 6 bases, with 5 bases between. There are 12 residues in the CDR3. Germline CDR1 is SNHLY and CDR2 is FYNNEI. CDR3 bases: TGTGCCAGCAGTGAATTTAGCAATGAGCAGTTCTTC. Amino acids: CASSEFSNEQFF.

V gene TRBV5-1 combines with J gene TRBJ1-4; tentatively, D is TRBD1 (6 bases). The CDR3 runs 14 residues. V lost 0 bases to trimming and J lost 8 bases, with 11 bases between them. Germline CDR1 and CDR2: SGHRS and YFSETQ. The CDR3 loop is CASSLGGQGEKLFF. CDR3 sequence (DNA): TGCGCCAGCAGCTTGGGAGGGCAGGGGGAAAAACTGTTTTTT.

This clone appeared a few times. The chain has TRBV6-6 and TRBJ2-5; 7 bases match TRBD2. The CDR3 loop spans 11 amino acids. Unmatched junction bases numbered 1, after V lost 5 bases and J lost 7 bases. Germline lookup yields CDR1 MNHNY and CDR2 SVGAGI (reference sequence). The CDR3 region has the DNA TGTGCCAGCAGTCCGGGGGGGACCCAGTACTTC. The encoded protein is CASSPGGTQYF.

The chain carries TRBV7-9 and TRBJ2-2; possible D gene TRBD2, 6 bases. Germline V lookup: CDR1 SEHNR, CDR2 FQNEAQ (reference sequence). With 4 bases removed from V and 3 bases from J, the gap between germline ends came to 15 bases. There are 16 residues in the CDR3. CDR3 residues: CASSSFGGIYTGELFF. DNA for the CDR3: TGTGCCAGCAGCTCATTTGGGGGGATCTACACCGGGGAGCTGTTTTTT.

V and J are TRBV29-1 and TRBJ2-2, with D perhaps matching TRBD1 (5 bases). V dropped 0 bases and J dropped 4 bases, with 6 bases sitting between them. This CDR3 has 13 residues. Germline CDR1 and CDR2: SQVTM and ANQGSEA. The CDR3 region is CSVEDDSTGELFF. The CDR3 DNA is TGCAGCGTTGAAGATGACAGCACCGGGGAGCTGTTTTTT.

The V call is TRBV28, the J call TRBJ2-7, with D maybe TRBD2 (5 bases). Between the trimmed V and J ends, which lost 2 bases and 7 bases, there was a span of 18 bases. This CDR3 contains 15 residues. Germline-derived CDR1 and CDR2 are MDHEN and SYDVKM. The CDR3 sequence: CASSLRRLRRQEQYF. CDR3 in DNA: TGTGCCAGCAGTTTACGGCGACTAAGGAGGCAAGAGCAGTACTTC. Variable domain in full (rest from reference TRBV28 and TRBJ2-7): DVKVTQSSRYLVKRTGEKVFLECVQDMDHENMFWYRQDPGLGLRLIYFSYDVKMKEKGDIPEGYSVSREKKERFSLILESASTNQTSMYLCASSLRRLRRQEQYFGPGTRLTVT.

This chain links TRBV7-2 with TRBJ1-6, with 7 positions matching TRBD1. The CDR3 sequence is 15 residues long. Germline V gene sequence: CDR1 SGHTA, CDR2 FQGNSA. V trimming: 1 base; J trimming: 6 bases; junction bases outside the gene matches: 3. The CDR3 sequence is CASSLETGSNSPLHF. The CDR3 nucleotides read TGTGCCAGCAGCTTAGAGACAGGGTCTAATTCACCCCTCCACTTT.

This CDR3 reads CASSYTGQTMNTEAFF. Here the CDR3 DNA reads TGTGCCAGCAGTTACACGGGACAGACCATGAACACTGAAGCTTTCTTT. The V and J genes are TRBV6-5 and TRBJ1-1; 7 nucleotides line up with TRBD1. The germline V gene encodes CDR1 MNHEY and CDR2 SVGAGI. V lost 2 bases and J lost 0; bases outside the gene matches: 6. CDR3 length: 16 amino acids.

J is TRBJ1-6 and V is TRBV3-1 (or the pseudogene TRBV3-2); D is undetermined. V was pared by 4 bases and J by 8 bases, with 18 bases between. The CDR3 runs to 16 residues. Germline assignment: CDR1 LGHDT and CDR2 YNNKEL (reference sequence). The CDR3 bases are TGTGCCAGCAGCCCGACGGGGAAGTCAGAGGATTCACCCCTCCACTTT. Translation gives CASSPTGKSEDSPLHF.

The gene calls are TRBV7-3 and TRBJ2-2; D may be TRBD2 (5 bases). Germline CDR1 reads SGHTA; CDR2 reads FQGTGA. V lost 5 bases to trimming and J lost 5 bases, with 9 bases between them. The CDR3 runs to 13 residues. The CDR3 bases are TGTGCCAGCAGCCCCCCGGGGACCGGGGAGCTGTTTTTT. Protein: CASSPPGTGELFF.

This sequence joins TRBV2 and TRBJ2-5; 7 bases line up with TRBD2. Germline V gives CDR1 SNHLY, CDR2 FYNNEI. CDR3 length: 15 amino acids. V shed 3 bases and J 3 bases; nucleotides not matched to a gene: 7. CDR3 in DNA: TGTGCCAGCAGTGAGGGGGAGCGGGGAAAAGAGACCCAGTACTTC. As protein: CASSEGERGKETQYF.

The chain couples TRBV24-1 to TRBJ2-5; weak D call: TRBD2 (5 bases). Trimming shortened V by 4 bases and J by 2 bases, and 10 bases separated the two germline ends. The CDR3 has 14 residues. Germline CDR1 and CDR2: KGHDR and SFDVKD. CDR3 in amino acids: CATSDKRRQETQYF. DNA of the CDR3: TGTGCCACCAGTGACAAGCGGAGACAAGAGACCCAGTACTTC.

This chain connects TRBV4-3 to TRBJ2-2, with 11 bases fitting TRBD2. V trimming: 0 bases; J trimming: 2 bases; junction bases outside the gene matches: 5. Per the germline V gene, CDR1 is LGHNA and CDR2 is YSLEER. There are 18 residues in the CDR3. This CDR3 reads CASSQEVTSGINTGELFF. Written as DNA, the CDR3 is TGCGCCAGCAGCCAAGAGGTGACTAGCGGGATTAACACCGGGGAGCTGTTTTTT.

The chain joins TRBV19 to TRBJ1-6, with D perhaps TRBD1 (5 bases). Germline-derived CDR1 and CDR2 are LNHDA and SQIVND (reference sequence). This CDR3 has 13 residues. V was clipped by 6 bases and J by 9 bases, with 12 bases between them. In DNA form, the CDR3 reads TGTGCCAGTAGGGAGGGGCCGGGTTCACCCCTCCACTTT. Amino acid sequence: CASREGPGSPLHF. The variable domain in full, with the rest retrieved from reference TRBV19 and TRBJ1-6, is DGGITQSPKYLFRKEGQNVTLSCEQNLNHDAMYWYRQDPGQGLRLIYYSQIVNDFQKGDIAEGYSVSREKKESFPLTVTSAQKNPTAFYLCASREGPGSPLHFGNGTRLTVT.